These 29 T cell receptor beta chains were sequenced from one sample in a study of glioma-infiltrating T cells after dendritic cell vaccination. Sequencing was performed with immunoSEQ multiplex PCR; in TCRdb, only in-frame clones are kept and a portion is missing. The sample yields roughly 96,000 clones, about four fifths seen once. Sequenced here: blood, sampled before dendritic cell vaccination. The source of these receptors is a human donor with glioblastoma.

The chain links TRBV7-9 to TRBJ1-5; D remains unclear. The CDR3 length is 17 residues. Trimming left V 3 bases short and J 1 base short, with 16 bases between. Per the germline V gene, CDR1 is SEHNR and CDR2 is FQNEAQ (reference sequence). The CDR3: CASSFGTLEESNQPQHF. The CDR3 DNA reads TGTGCCAGCAGCTTCGGTACTCTTGAGGAAAGCAATCAGCCCCAGCATTTT.

The V call is TRBV5-1, the J call TRBJ1-2; TRBD1 matches 12 bases. V lost 4 bases to trimming and J lost 5 bases; unmatched junction nucleotides: 6. The CDR3 is 15 residues long. Germline assignment: CDR1 SGHRS and CDR2 YFSETQ. The CDR3 is CASSQGQGAGYGYTF. The CDR3 bases are TGCGCCAGCAGCCAGGGACAGGGGGCGGGATATGGCTACACCTTC.

This clone was seen only a few times. The chain is built from TRBV5-1 and TRBJ2-3, with a tentative D call TRBD2 (5 bases). Trimming removed 3 bases at V and 0 bases at J, with 8 bases between. Germline V gene lookup returns CDR1 SGHRS and CDR2 YFSETQ. The CDR3 runs 14 residues. The CDR3 region is CASSWRYSTDTQYF. CDR3 DNA: TGCGCCAGCAGCTGGAGGTACAGCACAGATACGCAGTATTTT.

This chain connects TRBV7-9 to TRBJ1-2; D is ambiguous. This CDR3 comprises 15 residues. The V and J ends lost 1 base and 0 bases respectively, with 9 bases between them. Germline-derived CDR1 and CDR2 are SEHNR and FQNEAQ (reference sequence). The DNA for the CDR3 is TGTGCCAGCAGCTTAGTAGAGTATTCTAACTATGGCTACACCTTC. Protein: CASSLVEYSNYGYTF.

Worth noting for this clone: Germline is not matched at one junction end, which may reflect a read error. The sample holds other DNA sequences that translate to the same CDR3. This chain connects TRBV5-1 to TRBJ2-7; maybe TRBD2 (6 bases). Germline-derived CDR1 and CDR2 are SGHRS and YFSETQ. The CDR3 loop spans 15 amino acids. The CDR3 nucleotides are TGCGCCAGCAGCTTGGTTGGTAGCGGCCTCTACGAACAGTACTTC. Protein product: CASSLVGSGLYEQYF.

The chain joins TRBV6-5 to TRBJ1-2, with a tentative D call TRBD1 (5 bases). The CDR3 loop spans 14 amino acids. The V gene's germline CDR1 is MNHEY and CDR2 SVGAGI. V was shortened by 2 bases and J by 4 bases, with 11 bases between the two germline ends. CDR3 nucleotide sequence: TGTGCCAGCAGTTACCAGGGTTCCGGCTATGGCTACACCTTC. It codes for CASSYQGSGYGYTF.

Remarks on this clone: Germline and junction disagree at one end, which may indicate a read error. The chain employs TRBV28 and TRBJ2-7; TRBD1 matches 8 bases. CDR1 and CDR2 from the germline V gene are MDHEN and SYDVKM. There are 16 residues in the CDR3. The CDR3 DNA reads as TGTGCCAGCAGTTTATCCTCAGGGGGCCATCGCCGCCTGCCGTTTTTC. It codes for CASSLSSGGHRRLPFF.

The chain uses TRBV2 and TRBJ2-5; D uncertain. Deletions cut 7 bases from V and 5 bases from J, with 11 bases between. The CDR3 has 12 residues. Germline values: CDR1 SNHLY, CDR2 FYNNEI. CDR3 sequence reads: CASTLLSETQYF. CDR3 sequence (DNA): TGTGCCAGCACCCTACTTTCCGAGACCCAGTACTTC.

On this clone: Other DNA sequences of this sample code for an identical CDR3. The CDR3 is CASSPTGTRGYEQYF. CDR3 bases: TGCGCCAGCAGCCCGACCGGAACCCGCGGCTACGAGCAGTACTTC. The chain uses TRBV4-1 and TRBJ2-7; no clear D gene. This CDR3 has 15 amino acids. The germline gives CDR1 MGHRA, CDR2 YSYEKL. V was cut by 4 bases and J by 3 bases, with 16 bases left in between.

The chain recombines TRBV10-3 with TRBJ2-3; D gene uncertain. Trimming shortened V by 5 bases and J by 3 bases, and 9 bases separated the two germline ends. This CDR3 region has 13 residues. Germline CDR1 is ENHRY and CDR2 is SYGVKD. The CDR3 loop is CAISTSGTDTQYF. The CDR3 DNA follows: TGTGCCATCAGTACCTCCGGGACAGATACGCAGTATTTT.

The genes are TRBV2 and TRBJ2-7, with 10 bases identical to TRBD1. The CDR3 is 17 residues long. The germline CDR1 and CDR2 sequences are SNHLY and FYNNEI. Trimming took 1 base from V and 1 from J; bases not matched to a gene: 7. CDR3 amino acids: CASSEVGQGLRSYEQYF. The CDR3 DNA is TGTGCCAGCAGTGAAGTGGGACAGGGGCTCAGGTCCTACGAGCAGTACTTC.

The V call is TRBV9, the J call TRBJ2-1; 15 bases align to TRBD2. V lost 4 bases and J lost 8; bases outside the gene matches: 13. CDR3 size: 18 residues. Germline V lookup: CDR1 SGDLS, CDR2 YYNGEE. The CDR3 sequence: CASSPHPGLAGGWYEQFF. CDR3 bases: TGTGCCAGCAGCCCCCACCCGGGACTAGCGGGAGGATGGTATGAGCAGTTCTTC.

The gene calls are TRBV27 and TRBJ1-2; D unresolved. Germline lookup yields CDR1 MNHEY and CDR2 SMNVEV (reference sequence). This CDR3 region has 14 residues. Trimming stripped 4 bases from V and 5 bases from J, with 14 bases between. CDR3 amino acids: CASSSSMAVYGYTF. Written as DNA, the CDR3 is TGTGCCAGCAGTTCGTCCATGGCCGTTTATGGCTACACCTTC.

This clone occurred a few times. The J gene is TRBJ2-7, the V gene TRBV6-5; D may be TRBD2 (5 bases). Looked up from germline, CDR1 is MNHEY and CDR2 is SVGAGI. Trimming pared 5 bases from V and 2 bases from J, leaving 16 bases between. The CDR3 consists of 15 residues. The CDR3 sequence is CASSRYASGTYEQYF. Written as DNA, the CDR3 is TGTGCCAGCAGTCGCTATGCAAGCGGCACCTACGAGCAGTACTTC.

The chain links TRBV5-1 to TRBJ1-1; TRBD1 might be the D (6 bases). The CDR3 has 14 residues. The V and J ends lost 1 base and 8 bases respectively, with 15 bases between them. Looked up from germline, CDR1 is SGHRS and CDR2 is YFSETQ. The CDR3 sequence is CASSLSPTGTEAFF. DNA for the CDR3: TGCGCCAGCAGCTTGTCGCCGACAGGCACCGAAGCTTTCTTT.

This sequence joins TRBV11-1 and TRBJ2-2; D possibly corresponds to TRBD1 (6 bases). The germline V gene has CDR1 SGHAT and CDR2 FQDESV (reference sequence). With 3 bases removed from V and 5 bases from J, the gap between germline ends came to 13 bases. The CDR3 has 15 amino acids. DNA of the CDR3: TGTGCCAGCAGCTTGTTAGGACAGCCGACCGGGGAGCTGTTTTTT. Translated: CASSLLGQPTGELFF.

This rearrangement joins TRBV30 to TRBJ1-1, with 9 bases lining up with TRBD1. This CDR3 has 13 residues. With V trimmed by 6 bases and J by 5 bases, 7 bases remained unmatched. Germline CDR1 is GTSNPN and CDR2 is SVGIG (reference sequence). CDR3 nucleotides: TGTGCCTGCGGACAGGGGCGGAATACTGAAGCTTTCTTT. Its translation: CACGQGRNTEAFF.

CDR3: CASNHQGYEQYF. The CDR3 region has the DNA TGTGCCAGTAACCATCAGGGATACGAGCAGTACTTC. V and J are TRBV30 and TRBJ2-7, with D tentatively TRBD1 (5 bases). The ends were cut back, 8 bases at V and 4 bases at J, with 15 bases in the middle. Germline CDR1 reads GTSNPN; CDR2 reads SVGIG (reference sequence). The CDR3 extends over 12 amino acids.

The rearrangement joins TRBV15 to TRBJ1-1; D unclear. V lost 0 bases and J 1 base, leaving 9 bases between the germline ends. This CDR3 region has 15 residues. In germline, CDR1 is LNHNV, CDR2 YYDKDF (reference sequence). CDR3 sequence reads: CATSRDHSTNTEAFF. In DNA, the CDR3 is TGTGCCACCAGCAGAGATCACAGTACGAACACTGAAGCTTTCTTT.

V and J are TRBV18 and TRBJ1-5, with D tentatively TRBD1 (5 bases). Trimming left V 2 bases short and J 7 bases short, with 15 bases between. Germline V gene sequence: CDR1 KGHSH, CDR2 LQKENI. The CDR3 runs 15 residues. This CDR3 reads CASSPNRLDWQPQHF. The CDR3 nucleotides are TGTGCCAGCTCACCAAACAGGCTGGATTGGCAGCCCCAGCATTTT.

The chain has TRBV6-6 and TRBJ2-7; 8 bases align to TRBD1. The CDR3 contains 14 residues. Looked up from germline, CDR1 is MNHNY and CDR2 is SVGAGI (reference sequence). Trimming took 7 bases from V and 1 from J; bases not matched to a gene: 6. The CDR3 bases are TGTGCCAGCAAGAACACAGGGGGTTCCTACGAGCAGTACTTC. It encodes CASKNTGGSYEQYF.

V gene TRBV7-3 combines with J gene TRBJ1-1; D is unresolved. Germline V gives CDR1 SGHTA, CDR2 FQGTGA. This CDR3 comprises 14 residues. Trimming pared 5 bases from V and 0 bases from J, leaving 10 bases between. DNA for the CDR3: TGTGCCAGCAGCCCCACGGGGTTGAACACTGAAGCTTTCTTT. Translated, it gives CASSPTGLNTEAFF. Together with reference TRBV7-3 and TRBJ1-1, the CDR3 gives the full variable domain: GAGVSQTPSNKVTEKGKYVELRCDPISGHTALYWYRQSLGQGPEFLIYFQGTGAADDSGLPNDRFFAVRPEGSVSTLKIQRTERGDSAVYLCASSPTGLNTEAFFGQGTRLTVV.

V usage is TRBV6-5 and J usage is TRBJ1-1; D is undetermined. V was clipped by 3 bases and J by 0 bases, with 14 bases between them. The CDR3 consists of 16 residues. Germline V CDR1 and CDR2: MNHEY, SVGAGI. DNA of the CDR3: TGTGCCAGCAGTTATTTCGGTGACAAGATGAACACTGAAGCTTTCTTT. Amino acids: CASSYFGDKMNTEAFF.

The rearrangement uses TRBV21-1 and TRBJ2-1; the table's D gene call, TRBD2, was not cross checked with the DNA. TRBV21-1 is a pseudogene locus. CDR3 length: 15 residues. The CDR3 DNA reads as TGTGCCAGCACTTCAAGCGGGAGAAAACACAATGAGCAGTTCTTC. Its protein is CASTSSGRKHNEQFF.

The chain uses TRBV7-8 and TRBJ1-1; no reliable D call. The germline V and J ends were trimmed by 2 bases and 3 bases, with 10 bases remaining between them. Germline lookup yields CDR1 SGHVS and CDR2 FQNEAQ. The CDR3 runs to 14 residues. The chain's CDR3 is CASSLRREDTEAFF. CDR3 sequence (DNA): TGTGCCAGCAGCTTACGGAGGGAGGACACTGAAGCTTTCTTT.

This rearrangement joins TRBV2 to TRBJ1-5; D uncertain. The CDR3 runs 14 residues. Germline assignment: CDR1 SNHLY and CDR2 FYNNEI. Trimming shortened V by 5 bases and J by 4 bases, and 12 bases separated the two germline ends. The CDR3 is CASSRESGNQPQHF. As DNA, the CDR3 is TGTGCCAGCAGTAGGGAGTCGGGTAATCAGCCCCAGCATTTT.

The chain uses TRBV28 and TRBJ1-5; D gene uncertain. Trimming cost V 6 bases and J 2 bases, with 17 bases left between them. The CDR3 runs to 16 residues. In germline, CDR1 is MDHEN, CDR2 SYDVKM. CDR3 nucleotides: TGTGCCAGCAGCCCCCACCGTTCCGGGGGCAATCAGCCCCAGCATTTT. Residues: CASSPHRSGGNQPQHF.

This rearrangement joins TRBV5-1 to TRBJ2-5; 11 nucleotides align to TRBD2. Germline V gene data show CDR1 as SGHRS and CDR2 as YFSETQ. CDR3 length: 15 residues. J lost 4 bases, V lost 0 bases, and 2 bases had no gene match. CDR3 nucleotides: TGCGCCAGCAGCTTGGTAGCGGGGGGGATAGAGACCCAGTACTTC. Its translation is CASSLVAGGIETQYF.

V gene TRBV2 combines with J gene TRBJ2-5; the match to TRBD2 covers 11 bases. The V segment lost 0 bases and the J segment 5 bases; nucleotides outside the gene matches: 8. There are 17 residues in the CDR3. Germline values: CDR1 SNHLY, CDR2 FYNNEI. The CDR3 spells CASSEALLAGEGETQYF. The CDR3 DNA follows: TGTGCCAGCAGTGAAGCGTTACTAGCGGGAGAAGGGGAGACCCAGTACTTC. The full variable domain, completed using reference TRBV2 and TRBJ2-5, is EPEVTQTPSHQVTQMGQEVILRCVPISNHLYFYWYRQILGQKVEFLVSFYNNEISEKSEIFDDQFSVERPDGSNFTLKIRSTKLEDSAMYFCASSEALLAGEGETQYFGPGTRLLVL.